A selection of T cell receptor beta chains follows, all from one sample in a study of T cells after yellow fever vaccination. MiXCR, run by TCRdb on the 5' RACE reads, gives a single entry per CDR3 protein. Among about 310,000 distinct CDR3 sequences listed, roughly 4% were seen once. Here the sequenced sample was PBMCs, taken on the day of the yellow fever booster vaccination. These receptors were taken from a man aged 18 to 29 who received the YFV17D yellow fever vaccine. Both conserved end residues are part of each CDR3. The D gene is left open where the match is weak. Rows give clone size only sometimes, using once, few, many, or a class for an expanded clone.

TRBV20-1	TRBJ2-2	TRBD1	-	TGCAGTGCTACGGGACAGGGGACCGGGGAGCTGTTTTTT	CSATGQGTGELFF
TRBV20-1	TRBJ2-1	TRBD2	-	TGCAGTGCTCTACTGGCGGGGGGCCGGGTTAACTCCTACTATGAGCAGTTCTTC	CSALLAGGRVNSYYEQFF
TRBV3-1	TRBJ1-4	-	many	TGTGCCAGCAGCCAAAACAGTAACAGTGAAAAACTGTTTTTT	CASSQNSNSEKLFF
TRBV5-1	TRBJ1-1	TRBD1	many	TGCGCCAGCAGCCCCCTCCCGGGACAGGGAACTGAAGCTTTCTTT	CASSPLPGQGTEAFF
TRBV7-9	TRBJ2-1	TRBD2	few	TGTGCCAGCAGCTTTAGCGGGGGGAGAGATTACAATGAGCAGTTCTTC	CASSFSGGRDYNEQFF
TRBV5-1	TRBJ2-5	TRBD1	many	TGCGCCAGCAGCCCTGGGACAGGGGGTGAGACCCAGTACTTC	CASSPGTGGETQYF
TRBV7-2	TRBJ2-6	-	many	TGTGCCAGCAGCCAGCCGGGACGGGCCAACGTCCTGACTTTC	CASSQPGRANVLTF
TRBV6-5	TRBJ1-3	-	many	TGTGCCAGCAGTTACGCCGGTGGAAACACCATATATTTT	CASSYAGGNTIYF
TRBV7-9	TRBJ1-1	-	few	TGTGCCAGCAGCTTATCGGAGAGTGCTGAAGCTTTCTTT	CASSLSESAEAFF
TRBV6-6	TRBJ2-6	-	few	TGTGCCAGCAGACTCGACAGATCTGGGGCCAACGTCCTGACTTTC	CASRLDRSGANVLTF
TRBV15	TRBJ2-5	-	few	TGTGCCACCAGCAGAGTCAGGGATGGAGAGACCCAGTACTTC	CATSRVRDGETQYF
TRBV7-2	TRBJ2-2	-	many	TGTGCCAGCAGCCCCTCCGAGAACACCGGGGAGCTGTTTTTT	CASSPSENTGELFF
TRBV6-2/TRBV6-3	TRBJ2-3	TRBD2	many	TGTGCCAGCAGCCCCGGGACTAGCGGTGGATCCACAGATACGCAGTATTTT	CASSPGTSGGSTDTQYF
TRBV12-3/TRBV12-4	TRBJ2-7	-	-	TGTGCCAGCAGTCTAGACATTTACGAGCAGTACTTC	CASSLDIYEQYF
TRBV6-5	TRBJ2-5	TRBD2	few	TGTGCCAGCAGTTACTCAAGTAGCGGGGGGGCCCGTGAGACCCAGTACTTC	CASSYSSSGGARETQYF
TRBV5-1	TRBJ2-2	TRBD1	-	TGCGCCAGCAGTCCCCACAGGGGTCTTGCCGGGGAGCTGTTTTTT	CASSPHRGLAGELFF
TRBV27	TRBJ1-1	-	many	TGTGCCAGCAGGGGCCCAGAGATCACTGAAGCTTTCTTT	CASRGPEITEAFF
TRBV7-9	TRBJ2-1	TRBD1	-	TGTGCCAGCAGCCCCCCGGACAGGGGGAATGAGCAGTTCTTC	CASSPPDRGNEQFF
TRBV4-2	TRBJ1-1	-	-	TGTGCCAGCAGCTTATTAGGTGAGGGGGACACTGAAGCTTTCTTT	CASSLLGEGDTEAFF
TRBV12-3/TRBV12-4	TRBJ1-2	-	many	TGTGCCAGCAGTCACCGCGTGGATGGCTACACCTTC	CASSHRVDGYTF
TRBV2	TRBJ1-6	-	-	TGTGCCAGCAGTGCGCAGGGTGACTCACCCCTCCACTTT	CASSAQGDSPLHF
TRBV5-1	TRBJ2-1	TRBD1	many	TGCGCCAGCAGCTTAGGGACAGGGGATTACAATGAGCAGTTCTTC	CASSLGTGDYNEQFF
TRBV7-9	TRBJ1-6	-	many	TGTGCCAGCAGCTTAGGCGGTCATTCACCCCTCCACTTT	CASSLGGHSPLHF
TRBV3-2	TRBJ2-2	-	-	TGTGCCAGCAGCCAAGATCGGACTAGCGGGGAGCGGGCCGCGAACACCGGGGAGCTGTTTTTT	CASSQDRTSGERAANTGELFF
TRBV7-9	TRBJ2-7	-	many	TGTGCCAGCAGCCGACCCCGGGTTTCCTACGAGCAGTACTTC	CASSRPRVSYEQYF
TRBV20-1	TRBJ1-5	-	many	TGCAGTGCGGTAAAAGGGAAGGCAGATCAGCCCCAGCATTTT	CSAVKGKADQPQHF
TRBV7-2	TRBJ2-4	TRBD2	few	TGTGCCAGCAGCCTCCAAACCGGGGGGTGGGTAGGAAACATTCAGTACTTC	CASSLQTGGWVGNIQYF
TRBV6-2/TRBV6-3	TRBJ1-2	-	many	TGTGCCAGCAGTTGGACCTTCGAGGGCTACACCTTC	CASSWTFEGYTF
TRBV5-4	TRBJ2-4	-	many	TGTGCCAGCAGCTTGGCGGGTAATACCAAAAACATTCAGTACTTC	CASSLAGNTKNIQYF
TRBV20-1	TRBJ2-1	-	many	TGCAGTGCTAGAGATCGGACCCAGGGAGCAGGGGAGCAGTTCTTC	CSARDRTQGAGEQFF
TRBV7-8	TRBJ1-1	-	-	TGTGCCAGCAGCGCCCGACAGTTGACTGAAGCTTTCTTT	CASSARQLTEAFF
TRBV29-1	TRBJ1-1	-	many	TGCAGCGTTAGGAGGGGGAACACTGAAGCTTTCTTT	CSVRRGNTEAFF
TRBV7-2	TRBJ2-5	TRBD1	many	TGTGCCAGCAGCCTTTTTGGGACAGGGGGAGAGACCCAGTACTTC	CASSLFGTGGETQYF
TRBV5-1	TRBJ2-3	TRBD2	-	TGCGCCAGCAGCTTGCCTAGCGGGGGGCAAACTAGCACAGATACGCAGTATTTT	CASSLPSGGQTSTDTQYF
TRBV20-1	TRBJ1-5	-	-	TGCAGTGCTAGTCAGGGCAGAGGGCGTCAGCCCCAGCATTTT	CSASQGRGRQPQHF
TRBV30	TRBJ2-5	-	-	TGTGCCTGGAGTCGGCAGCTCCAAGAGACCCAGTACTTC	CAWSRQLQETQYF
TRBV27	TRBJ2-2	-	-	TGTGCCAGCCTGCGAGGGAACACCGGGGAGCTGTTTTTT	CASLRGNTGELFF
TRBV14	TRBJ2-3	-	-	TGTGCCAGCAGCCAAGGTTGGGCCAGGGGCGCAAGAGCCACAGATACGCAGTATTTT	CASSQGWARGARATDTQYF
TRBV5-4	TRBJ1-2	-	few	TGTGCCAGCAGCTTGGCAGTGATAGATGGCTACACCTTC	CASSLAVIDGYTF
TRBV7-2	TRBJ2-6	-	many	TGTGCCAGCAGCGGATTCCGCAGGGGGGGGCTAACCTCTGGGGCCAACGTCCTGACTTTC	CASSGFRRGGLTSGANVLTF
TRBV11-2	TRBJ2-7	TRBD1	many	TGTGCCAGCAGCTTACGGGACAGGGTCTACGAGCAGTACTTC	CASSLRDRVYEQYF
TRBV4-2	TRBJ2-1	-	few	TGTGCCAGCAGCCAAGTATCCGCGGGGGCAAGGAGTGAGCAGTTCTTC	CASSQVSAGARSEQFF
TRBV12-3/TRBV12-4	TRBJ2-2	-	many	TGTGCCAGCAGTTTAAGGCAGGGGAACACCGGGGAGCTGTTTTTT	CASSLRQGNTGELFF
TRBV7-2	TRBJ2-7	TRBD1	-	TGTGCCAGCACTTTAAGGGGGACAGGGAGGAACGAGCAGTACTTC	CASTLRGTGRNEQYF
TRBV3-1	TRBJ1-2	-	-	TGTGCCAGCAGCCAAGCTACAGGGCTTGGCTACACCTTC	CASSQATGLGYTF
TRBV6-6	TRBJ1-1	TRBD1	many	TGTGCCAGCAGTATACAGGGGAGGGTCACTGAAGCTTTCTTT	CASSIQGRVTEAFF
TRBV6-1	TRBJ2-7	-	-	TGTGCCAGCAGTGGATTCCCGTCTTCGAACTACGAGCAGTACTTC	CASSGFPSSNYEQYF
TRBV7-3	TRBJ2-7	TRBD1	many	TGTGCCAGCAGCCAAATAGGGGGCCCCTACGAGCAGTACTTC	CASSQIGGPYEQYF
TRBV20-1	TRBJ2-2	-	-	TGCAGTGCTACCCAGGGGCGCGGCACCGGGGAGCTGTTTTTT	CSATQGRGTGELFF
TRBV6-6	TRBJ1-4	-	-	TGTGCCAGCTCCCGGGACACTAAAGAAAAACTGTTTTTT	CASSRDTKEKLFF
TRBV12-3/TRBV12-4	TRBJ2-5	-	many	TGTGCCAGCAGTTTCCCCCCGGGGGGCGTGGGAGAGACCCAGTACTTC	CASSFPPGGVGETQYF
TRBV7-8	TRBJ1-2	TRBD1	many	TGTGCCAGCAGCTTCTACAGCACAGTGGGACAGGTGAACTATGGCTACACCTTC	CASSFYSTVGQVNYGYTF
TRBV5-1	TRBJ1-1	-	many	TGCGCCAGCAGACCGATCAGAGACGCTGAAGCTTTCTTT	CASRPIRDAEAFF
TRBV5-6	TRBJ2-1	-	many	TGTGCCAGCAGCTTGGCTTTCGCTATCAATGAGCAGTTCTTC	CASSLAFAINEQFF
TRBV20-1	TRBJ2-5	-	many	TGCAGTGCTAGAGATCCCGTTCCGGAGACCCAGTACTTC	CSARDPVPETQYF
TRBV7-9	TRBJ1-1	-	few	TGTGCCAGCAGCTTCCATTCCAAGGAGACTGAAGCTTTCTTT	CASSFHSKETEAFF
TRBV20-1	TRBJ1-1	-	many	TGCAGTGCCAGGGGTGGCGGCCTGAACACTGAAGCTTTCTTT	CSARGGGLNTEAFF
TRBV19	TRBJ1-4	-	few	TGTGCCAGTACATCGTTCAAGGAAAAACTGTTTTTT	CASTSFKEKLFF
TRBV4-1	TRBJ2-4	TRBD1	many	TGCGCCAGCAGCCAGATTCAGGGGGCAGCCAAAAACATTCAGTACTTC	CASSQIQGAAKNIQYF
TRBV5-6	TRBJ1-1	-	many	TGTGCCAGCAGCTTGGGAGGGCCAGGGGCGAACACTGAAGCTTTCTTT	CASSLGGPGANTEAFF